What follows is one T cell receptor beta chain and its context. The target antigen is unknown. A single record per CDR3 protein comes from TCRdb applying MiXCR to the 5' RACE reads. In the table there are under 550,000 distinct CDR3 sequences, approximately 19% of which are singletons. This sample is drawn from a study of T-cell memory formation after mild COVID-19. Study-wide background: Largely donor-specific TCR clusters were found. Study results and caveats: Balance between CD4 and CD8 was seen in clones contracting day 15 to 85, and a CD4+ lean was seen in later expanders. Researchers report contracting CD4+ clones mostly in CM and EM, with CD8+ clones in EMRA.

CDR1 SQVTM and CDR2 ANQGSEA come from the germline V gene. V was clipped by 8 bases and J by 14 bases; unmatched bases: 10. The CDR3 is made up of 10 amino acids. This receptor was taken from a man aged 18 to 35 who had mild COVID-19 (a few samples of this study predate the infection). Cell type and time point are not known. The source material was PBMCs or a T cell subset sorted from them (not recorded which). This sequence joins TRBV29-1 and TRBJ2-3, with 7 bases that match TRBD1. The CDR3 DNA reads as TGCAGCACCGGGACAGCGCCGTGGTATTTT. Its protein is CSTGTAPWYF.